The entry below gives a single TCR beta chain sequence along with its context. What it recognizes is unknown. The entry originates in a study of CD8 T cells in ankylosing spondylitis. Study-wide results and limits: CD8+ cells made up the disease-linked clones, which were relatively rare in peripheral blood. Seemingly distinctive of ankylosing spondylitis blood was a TCR beta motif formed by eight highly homologous variants. The study looked at matched synovial fluid samples from ankylosing spondylitis patients. Disease-linked clones were reported to be significantly enriched there.

Libraries of TCR beta came from quantitative 5'-RACE with molecular barcodes. TCRdb reprocessed the 5' RACE reads with MiXCR, giving one entry per CDR3 protein. The sample yields 470,000 or so distinct CDR3 sequences, 25% to 30% seen once. V was shortened by 3 bases and J by 5 bases, with 11 bases between the two germline ends. This CDR3 is 14 amino acids long. CDR1 is SEHNR and CDR2 is FQNEAQ in the germline V gene (reference sequence). The sequenced sample consisted of blood, either unsorted or a sorted T cell fraction (not recorded which). The chain couples TRBV7-9 to TRBJ2-1; tentative D call: TRBD2 (6 bases). The TCR was taken from a male donor with ankylosing spondylitis. The CDR3: CASSLSGGDNEQFF. DNA for the CDR3: TGTGCCAGCAGCTTGTCAGGAGGGGACAATGAGCAGTTCTTC.